Here is one T cell receptor beta chain with its context. This record belongs to a study of blood T cell repertoires in COVID-19. Whole-study context: Samples taken during acute and convalescent COVID-19 were collected in the United States, Italy and Spain. Sources were T cells, B-cell-depleted T cells, or PBMCs; the material itself was cDNA or gDNA.

Measured with immunoSEQ multiplex PCR; TCRdb has only the in-frame clones, and not every one. The repertoire consists of about 380,000 clones, with around 89% occurring once and the leading ten covering roughly 1.2%. V lost 2 bases and J 1 base, leaving 15 bases between the germline ends. CDR1 SGHVS and CDR2 FQNEAQ come from the germline V gene. The CDR3 is 16 amino acids. What was sequenced was PBMCs or T cells enriched from blood (not recorded which). The J gene is TRBJ2-7, the V gene TRBV7-8; perhaps TRBD2 as D (5 bases). The receptor was isolated from a woman between 18 and 29 years old who had recovered from COVID-19. This CDR3 is CASSLWSGVGSYEQYF. For the CDR3, the DNA is TGTGCCAGCAGCTTATGGTCCGGGGTAGGATCCTACGAGCAGTACTTC. The full variable domain, rest sourced from reference TRBV7-8 and TRBJ2-7, is GAGVSQSPRYKVAKRGQDVALRCDPISGHVSLFWYQQALGQGPEFLTYFQNEAQLDKSGLPSDRFFAERPEGSVSTLKIQRTQQEDSAVYLCASSLWSGVGSYEQYFGPGTRLTVT.